This TCR beta chain came from a study of T cells after yellow fever vaccination. The wider study: Low-cell-number fractions were prepared with SMART-Seq v4 Ultra Low Input. Study outcomes and limitations: It was the secondary response that reached its peak faster, day 5 versus 15, but it was weaker. Sorted repertoires could include abundant contaminating clonotypes from bulk cells.

Germline CDR1 is SEHNR and CDR2 is FQNEAQ (reference sequence). Trimming removed 3 bases from V and 5 bases from J, with 11 bases in between. This CDR3 region has 13 residues. This clonotype occurred a few times. Universal primer sites and UMIs were introduced during 5'RACE template-switching synthesis of TCR cDNA. One entry per CDR3 protein, called by TCRdb with MiXCR from the 5' RACE reads. This table has about 85,000 distinct CDR3 sequences, about 14% appearing once. The chain is built from TRBV7-9 and TRBJ2-7; D might be TRBD2 (5 bases). Here the sequenced sample was CD8+ T cells not binding an NS4B(214-222) dextramer, sorted from PBMCs, taken around 3 weeks after the first yellow fever vaccination. The receptor comes from a man aged 18 to 35 who received the YFV17D yellow fever vaccine. The CDR3 bases are TGTGCCAGCAGCTTCGGAGGAGGCGACGAGCAGTACTTC. Protein: CASSFGGGDEQYF. Based on the CDR3 plus reference TRBV7-9 and TRBJ2-7, the full variable domain is DTGVSQNPRHKITKRGQNVTFRCDPISEHNRLYWYRQTLGQGPEFLTYFQNEAQLEKSRLLSDRFSAERPKGSFSTLEIQRTEQGDSAMYLCASSFGGGDEQYFGPGTRLTVT.